These T cell receptor beta chains were read from a single sample in a study of blood T cell repertoires in COVID-19. This table comes from immunoSEQ multiplex PCR, and its TCRdb copy is limited to in-frame clones, with some not included. This table holds some 330,000 clones, 88% found once. The sequenced sample consisted of PBMCs or T cells enriched from blood (not recorded which). These receptor sequences come from a man aged 30-40 years who had recovered from COVID-19. CDR3s include the opening cysteine and the closing phenylalanine or tryptophan. Each record gives: D gene, J gene, V gene, clone size, CDR3 protein, CDR3 DNA. The D gene is left open where the match is weak. A clone size is listed for some rows: how often the clone was seen (once, few, many), or a class if it is expanded.

TRBD2 TRBJ2-1 TRBV3-1/TRBV3-2 NA CASSQDLTGGLYNEQFF TGTGCCAGCAGCCAAGATCTTACGGGGGGGCTTTATAATGAGCAGTTCTTC
TRBD1 TRBJ1-5 TRBV7-9 once CASSPQGASNQPQHF TGTGCCAGCAGCCCGCAGGGGGCTAGCAATCAGCCCCAGCATTTT
NA TRBJ2-3 TRBV5-4 NA CASSPTTADTQYF TGTGCCAGCAGCCCGACTACAGCAGATACGCAGTATTTT
TRBD1 TRBJ1-6 TRBV11-2 once CASSLDPDREYNSPLHF TGTGCCAGCAGCTTAGATCCAGACAGGGAATATAATTCACCCCTCCACTTT
TRBD1 TRBJ1-1 TRBV12-5 NA CASGLDSSPGTGYGTEAFF TGTGCTAGTGGTTTGGACTCCAGTCCCGGGACAGGGTACGGAACTGAAGCTTTCTTT
NA TRBJ1-5 TRBV12-3/TRBV12-4 few CASSYGQYQPQHF TGTGCCAGCAGTTATGGACAGTATCAGCCCCAGCATTTT
TRBD1 TRBJ2-7 TRBV5-8 NA CASSLGGPGQGSEQYF TGTGCCAGCAGCTTGGGGGGACCGGGACAGGGGAGCGAGCAGTACTTC
TRBD1 TRBJ1-4 TRBV7-8 few CASGSQDRGLEKLFF TGTGCCAGCGGATCTCAGGACAGGGGGCTTGAAAAACTGTTTTTT
TRBD1 TRBJ2-1 TRBV11-2 NA CASSFRQGIYNEQFF TGTGCCAGCAGCTTCCGACAGGGAATCTACAATGAGCAGTTCTTC
NA TRBJ1-3 TRBV19 NA CASIDLRGLEGNTIYF TGTGCCAGTATCGACCTCAGGGGATTGGAAGGAAACACCATATATTTT
NA TRBJ1-6 TRBV16 NA CASSQMGGYNSPLHF TGTGCCAGCAGCCAAATGGGGGGATATAATTCACCCCTCCACTTT
TRBD1 TRBJ1-1 TRBV28 NA CASSLWETGTEAFF TGTGCCAGCAGTTTATGGGAGACAGGGACTGAAGCTTTCTTT
NA TRBJ2-1 TRBV21-1 NA CASSKEGADEQFF TGTGCCAGCAGCAAGGAAGGGGCCGATGAGCAGTTCTTC
NA TRBJ2-3 TRBV19 NA CASRGTDTQYF TGTGCCTCCAGGGGCACAGATACGCAGTATTTT
NA TRBJ1-5 TRBV6-5 NA CASSHREFSNQPQHF TGTGCCAGCAGCCACAGGGAATTCAGCAATCAGCCCCAGCATTTT
NA TRBJ2-7 TRBV18 NA CASSPKQGSYEQYF TGTGCCAGCTCACCCAAACAGGGCTCCTACGAGCAGTACTTC
TRBD2 TRBJ2-5 TRBV4-1 NA CASDLRAQRGGGETQYF TGCGCCTCAGACCTACGGGCCCAGCGGGGGGGCGGCGAGACCCAGTACTTC
NA TRBJ1-3 TRBV10-3 NA CAISEWGGRSSGNTIYF TGTGCCATCAGTGAGTGGGGAGGCCGCAGCTCTGGAAACACCATATATTTT
NA TRBJ1-4 TRBV7-9 NA CASSPPGGEGEKLFF TGTGCCAGCAGCCCCCCAGGAGGGGAAGGTGAAAAACTGTTTTTT
TRBD2 TRBJ2-5 TRBV9 NA CASYLPGGWEETQYF TGTGCCTCCTACCTCCCGGGGGGATGGGAGGAGACCCAGTACTTC
TRBD1 TRBJ1-2 TRBV27 NA CASRRQGTNYGYTF TGTGCCAGCAGAAGACAGGGCACTAACTATGGCTACACCTTC
TRBD1 TRBJ2-1 TRBV7-9 few CASSPPGQTYNEQFF TGTGCCAGCAGCCCTCCGGGACAGACCTACAATGAGCAGTTCTTC
TRBD2 TRBJ2-2 TRBV3-1/TRBV3-2 NA CASSQVPRTSLAPRELFF TGTGCCAGCAGCCAAGTCCCGAGGACTAGCCTAGCCCCCCGGGAGCTGTTTTTT
TRBD1 TRBJ2-1 TRBV27 NA CASRGGIFYNEQFF TGTGCCAGCAGAGGGGGCATCTTCTACAATGAGCAGTTCTTC
NA TRBJ1-6 TRBV2 many CASSELSLTESPLHF TGTGCCAGCAGTGAATTGTCCCTAACAGAGTCACCCCTCCACTTT
NA TRBJ1-6 TRBV28 NA CASSLNTGSTIWDSPLHF TGTGCCAGCAGTTTAAATACAGGGTCGACGATCTGGGATTCACCCCTCCACTTT
TRBD1 TRBJ1-6 TRBV30 NA CAWSVGQGNSPLHF TGTGCCTGGAGTGTCGGACAGGGTAATTCACCCCTCCACTTT
TRBD1 TRBJ1-4 TRBV5-5 NA CASSLGWAGGSEKLFF TGTGCCAGCAGCTTGGGTTGGGCAGGGGGAAGTGAAAAACTGTTTTTT
NA TRBJ2-4 TRBV7-9 NA CASSGGGTPKNIQYF TGTGCCAGCAGCGGCGGCGGGACTCCCAAAAACATTCAGTACTTC
TRBD1 TRBJ1-4 TRBV3-1/TRBV3-2 NA CASSQDRGQDDEKLFF TGTGCCAGCAGCCAAGATCGAGGACAGGATGATGAAAAACTGTTTTTT
NA TRBJ2-5 TRBV2 NA CASSVGVGEPLQETQYF TGTGCCAGCAGTGTTGGGGTTGGGGAGCCTCTCCAAGAGACCCAGTACTTC
NA TRBJ2-1 TRBV10-1 NA CASSRGTLEGNEQFF TGCGCCAGCAGTAGGGGGACCCTCGAAGGCAATGAGCAGTTCTTC
TRBD1 TRBJ2-7 TRBV6-5 once CASSWTGETYEQYF TGTGCCAGCAGTTGGACAGGGGAGACCTACGAGCAGTACTTC
NA TRBJ2-1 TRBV11-2 NA CASSLGHTSTGEQFF TGTGCCAGCAGCTTAGGCCACACCTCTACGGGTGAGCAGTTCTTC
NA TRBJ2-3 TRBV27 NA CASAKKTATDTQYF TGTGCCAGCGCGAAAAAAACAGCAACAGATACGCAGTATTTT
NA TRBJ1-2 TRBV5-8 NA CASRLQGAYGYTF TGTGCCAGCAGATTACAGGGAGCCTATGGCTACACCTTC
NA TRBJ1-2 TRBV6-5 NA CASSSSPRGGYTF TGTGCCAGCAGCTCCAGTCCTCGGGGGGGCTACACCTTC
NA TRBJ1-3 TRBV2 NA CASSEPGHGSSTIYF TGTGCCAGCAGTGAACCGGGACACGGAAGCAGCACCATATATTTT
NA TRBJ2-7 TRBV27 NA CASSLASGLNEQYF TGTGCCAGCAGTTTAGCGTCTGGGCTCAACGAGCAGTACTTC
NA TRBJ2-1 TRBV24-1 NA CATSSHNEQFF TGTGCCACCTCCTCCCACAATGAGCAGTTCTTC
NA TRBJ2-4 TRBV7-9 NA CASSFSLGAKNIQYF TGTGCCAGCAGCTTTTCATTGGGGGCTAAAAACATTCAGTACTTC
TRBD1 TRBJ1-4 TRBV6-5 NA CASSYNRDRSEKLFF TGTGCCAGCAGTTACAATCGGGACAGGAGTGAAAAACTGTTTTTT
TRBD1 TRBJ2-7 TRBV28 NA CASSFPRTGGSYEQYF TGTGCCAGCAGTTTCCCCCGGACAGGGGGCTCTTACGAGCAGTACTTC
NA TRBJ2-5 TRBV15 NA CATSRVGAGETQYF TGTGCCACCAGCAGAGTGGGGGCCGGGGAGACCCAGTACTTC
NA TRBJ2-3 TRBV24-1 NA CATSDFSGWEYTDTQYF TGTGCCACCAGTGATTTCAGCGGGTGGGAATACACAGATACGCAGTATTTT
NA TRBJ2-1 TRBV19 NA CASSMALARYNEQFF TGTGCCAGTAGTATGGCCTTAGCGCGGTACAATGAGCAGTTCTTC